This T cell receptor (beta chain) is from a study of molecular identifiers for immune sequencing clone quantification. General study results and limits: More than 97% of effector molecules, versus under 1% of naive-cell molecules, belonged to clones above 20 RNA copies.

In preparing bulk TCR libraries, previously described methods and listed TCR primers were used. TCRdb passed the PCR reads through MiXCR, listing each CDR3 protein once. The sample includes approximately 93,000 distinct CDR3 sequences, nearly 25% seen only once; the top ten take 0.78%. The table lists this clonotype with many counts. Its antigen is not identified. This CDR3 has 14 residues. The germline V gene encodes CDR1 LNHNV and CDR2 YYDKDF (reference sequence). Trimming took 10 bases from V and 4 from J, leaving 17 bases between them. Naive CD8 T cells were sorted, and the gate applied was CD8+CD4-CCR7+CD45RA+.

This rearrangement joins TRBV15 to TRBJ2-1; D is uncertain. The clonotype was recovered from a human donor in good health. Some libraries in this study had Jurkat cell RNA spiked in. Sequencing was carried out using naive CD8+ T cells from blood, with Jurkat cell RNA spiked in. As for subset: FACS-sorted CD8+CD4-CCR7+CD45RA+ naive T cells. The CDR3 DNA reads TGTGCCATATGGGCGGCAGGAGATTACAATGAGCAGTTCTTC. It is translated as CAIWAAGDYNEQFF.